This T cell receptor beta chain comes out of a study of vaccination and CD4 T cells after COVID-19 (dated by TCRdb to between 2020 and 2023). A note on the overall study: Every convalescent patient had a positive nasal swab PCR test for SARS-CoV-2, with mild disease in nine patients and severe disease in one. Six males and four females were included in the convalescent cohort, with two Hispanic individuals, seven Caucasians, two Asians and one multiracial person represented. Two doses of either the Pfizer-BioNTech BNT162b2 vaccine (n=8) or the Moderna mRNA-1273 vaccine (n=2) were administered to participants. Post-COVID blood samples were collected from convalescent patients a median of around 100 days after diagnosis, with a range of roughly 30 to 161 days. Post-vaccine blood samples were obtained a median of roughly 75 days after the second vaccine dose, with a range of about 12 to 241 days. Overlapping spike peptide pools from SARS-CoV-2 and from the common cold coronaviruses HCoV-NL63, HCoV-OC43 and HCoV-229E were used as culture stimuli. As controls, cultures received a CEFX viral epitope pool (the positive control), an HIV-1 Nef peptide pool (the negative control), or no peptide at all. In around ten COVID-19 convalescent patients and several infection-naive healthy vaccine recipients, the spike-specific CD4+ TCR repertoire before mRNA vaccination was compared with the repertoire after mRNA vaccination. The investigation overall reported the following: In convalescent patients, a median roughly 87% of post-vaccine SARS-CoV-2-reactive clones were detected only after vaccination, and vaccine-specific priming was suggested by this finding. Although the median number of SARS-CoV-2-reactive clonotypes went up from around 20 after infection to 35 to 40 after vaccination, the increase was not significant. Only a relatively small number of convalescent patients were included in the study, and early timepoints following natural infection were not analyzed. Nearly all vaccine-specific clones in convalescent patients (304 of 307) were mono-reactive for SARS-CoV-2 spike rather than cross-reactive with common cold coronaviruses.

This clonotype has a handful of counts. This clone's antigen is unknown. Base qualities are not recorded, but no much larger clone differs from it by a single base. The V and J ends are trimmed by 6 bases and 2 bases, leaving 11 bases between them. The CDR3 has 14 amino acids, counting the end cysteine and phenylalanine. Kept here is only the CDR3 DNA, which spans 42 bases and is read in frame from base 1. Receptor amplification or capture employed PCR. DNA from cultured CD4+ T cells underwent TCR sequencing with the Oncomine TCR Beta short-read assay at the Johns Hopkins FTIC core. Genomic DNA was extracted from the cultured CD4+ T cells with the QIAamp micro DNA kit. Oncomine TCR Beta libraries from cultured CD4+ T cells were pooled using unique dual indexes and sequenced on an Illumina iSeq 100. Regarding the original processing steps: Non-productive sequences were filtered out, and CDR3s that did not start with C, did not end with F or W, or were shorter than 7 amino acids were discarded. The MANAFEST web application identified antigen-specific clonotypes by comparing peptide-stimulated wells against reference wells and other culture wells. An FDR below 0.05, an odds ratio above 5, and a productive frequency above 0.1% in at least two of three replicate wells were required for clones to be considered positive. Clonotypes that were significantly expanded in both SARS-CoV-2 spike wells and at least one common cold coronavirus spike condition were defined as cross-reactive. CDR3 homology was assessed with Levenshtein distances (stringdist) and unrooted phylogenetic trees (ape) in R version 3.6.1. Through fastp at Q25 and MiXCR, TCRdb rebuilt clones from the public reads, retaining in-frame beta chains. Entries are consolidated by CDR3 protein sequence, retaining the most common genes and DNA. These V and J calls originate from TCRdb's pipeline instead of the authors' own analysis. Within this sample are some 5,000 distinct CDR3 sequences, with less than 60% of them counted one time only. The ten most abundant clones make up 25% to 35% of the sample.

The sample's treatment or condition, from its label and the paper: roughly 11-day PBMC culture with coronavirus spike peptide pools or control peptides (ViraFEST assay). To expand antigen-specific T cells with peptide pools and then pick out the expanded clonotypes through TCR sequencing, the study relied on the ViraFEST assay. The convalescent patients' positive SARS-CoV-2 PCR tests fell between March and December 2020, which was before the Alpha, Beta and Delta variants emerged in the United States. About 1.8 million PBMCs per well were cultured in IMDM with approximately 5% human AB serum and 8.5 to 10 IU/ml IL-2, plus 10 ug/ml peptide pools. On days 3 and 7, half of the culture medium was replaced with fresh IL-2-containing medium. Once the cells had been in culture for around ten days, the EasySep CD4+ T cell isolation kit was used to isolate CD4+ T cells by negative selection. PBMCs were separated from whole blood using Ficoll-Paque Plus gradient centrifugation and then either used fresh or cryopreserved at -140C. Triplicate wells were generally used for each culture condition.

Source material: CD4+ T cells from blood, cultured in vitro. The receptor comes from a human donor who had recovered from COVID-19. The sequence joins TRBV12-3 or TRBV12-4 to TRBJ2-1, and the D gene may be TRBD1, 5 bases matching. The CDR3 here reads CASRLQEPYNEQFF. DNA sequence: TGTGCCAGCAGACTACAGGAGCCCTACAATGAGCAGTTCTTC.